This entry describes one TCR beta chain. The data are from a study of blood T cell repertoires in COVID-19. About the study: Acute-phase and convalescent COVID-19 samples originated in the United States, Italy and Spain. Sources were T cells, B-cell-depleted T cells, or PBMCs; the material itself was cDNA or gDNA.

The CDR3 extends over 16 amino acids. V shed 1 base, J shed 6 bases, and the junction held 10 bases outside the gene matches. Per germline, CDR1 MNHNS and CDR2 SASEGT. Original analysis: Amplification with reference gene primers provided the estimates of nucleated cell counts. Using immunoSEQ multiplex PCR, the repertoire was profiled, and TCRdb retains in-frame clones only, with some absent. Clone size and the V and J calls come from that table; the DNA yielded D and trimming. Of 81,000 or so clones listed, around four fifths are singletons. The V gene is TRBV6-1, the J gene TRBJ2-7; 9 nucleotides agree with TRBD1. This receptor was obtained from a woman in her sixties or seventies with active or convalescent COVID-19. Sequencing used peripheral blood. The CDR3 bases are TGTGCCAGCAGTGAAGACGGGGAGGACAGGGGTATCGAGCAGTACTTC. Its protein product is CASSEDGEDRGIEQYF.